These 29 T cell receptor beta chains came from one sample sequenced in a study of glioma-infiltrating T cells after dendritic cell vaccination (dated by TCRdb to 2016 to 2018). Libraries were built with the immunoSEQ multiplex PCR assay. TCRdb took this table from immuneACCESS and kept in-frame rearrangements with V and J called. Such tables lack part of the clones; where checked against another copy, unresolved V genes explain under half of the gap, and the rest is unexplained. A total of roughly 96,000 clones appear in this sample, approximately 81% of them only once. The top ten clones comprise roughly 5.7% of the sample. The sequencing here drew on blood, taken before dendritic cell vaccination. All receptors come from a human donor with glioblastoma.

This chain connects TRBV7-8 to TRBJ2-2, with 7 positions matching TRBD1. The trim removed 5 bases at V and 4 bases at J, leaving 7 bases unmatched. This CDR3 comprises 15 residues. CDR1 and CDR2 (germline): SGHVS, FQNEAQ. Here the CDR3 reads CASSPDRAGTGELFF. CDR3 coding DNA: TGTGCCAGCAGCCCAGACAGGGCGGGCACCGGGGAGCTGTTTTTT.

The CDR3 DNA reads as TGTGCCAGCAGAGCGACAGGGTCCCCTGGAAACACCATATATTTT. Translated: CASRATGSPGNTIYF. The chain has TRBV2 and TRBJ1-3; 7 positions match TRBD1. CDR1 is SNHLY, CDR2 FYNNEI, per germline. The CDR3 contains 15 residues. V lost 6 bases and J lost 2; bases outside the gene matches: 7. The full variable domain, its missing parts supplied by reference TRBV2 and TRBJ1-3, is EPEVTQTPSHQVTQMGQEVILRCVPISNHLYFYWYRQILGQKVEFLVSFYNNEISEKSEIFDDQFSVERPDGSNFTLKIRSTKLEDSAMYFCASRATGSPGNTIYFGEGSWLTVV.

This chain links TRBV4-1 with TRBJ2-1; 7 bases line up with TRBD2. The CDR3 is 18 residues long. In germline, CDR1 is MGHRA, CDR2 YSYEKL. J lost 0 bases, V lost 1 base, and 9 bases had no gene match. The CDR3 sequence: CASSQARRAGSSYNEQFF. The CDR3 coding sequence is TGCGCCAGCAGCCAAGCCCGCAGAGCGGGAAGCTCCTACAATGAGCAGTTCTTC.

This clone was observed a single time. The genes are TRBV5-1 and TRBJ2-1; 7 positions agree with TRBD2. Germline V gives CDR1 SGHRS, CDR2 YFSETQ. This CDR3 spans 15 amino acids. Trimming cost V 2 bases and J 5 bases; bases outside gene matches: 7. The CDR3 region is CASSLLLAGDNEQFF. In DNA form, the CDR3 reads TGCGCCAGCAGCTTACTCTTAGCGGGTGACAATGAGCAGTTCTTC.

This chain joins TRBV6-5 and TRBJ2-2, with 9 bases lining up with TRBD2. The ends lost 2 bases at V and 6 bases at J; junction bases unmatched: 1. There are 14 residues in the CDR3. The germline V gene has CDR1 MNHEY and CDR2 SVGAGI. CDR3 nucleotides: TGTGCCAGCAGTTACCAGCGGGAGGCCGGGGAGCTGTTTTTT. It codes for CASSYQREAGELFF.

This chain uses TRBV9 with TRBJ2-6; 8 bases are shared with TRBD1. V trimming: 2 bases; J trimming: 2 bases; junction bases outside the gene matches: 6. Germline loops: CDR1 SGDLS, CDR2 YYNGEE. The CDR3 covers 17 residues. The CDR3 sequence: CASSVQTGAPGANVLTF. The CDR3 nucleotides read TGTGCCAGCAGCGTTCAGACAGGGGCGCCTGGGGCCAACGTCCTGACTTTC.

This chain joins TRBV10-3 and TRBJ1-1; 8 bases line up with TRBD1. Germline V gives CDR1 ENHRY, CDR2 SYGVKD. This CDR3 is 13 amino acids long. V lost 6 bases, J lost 2 bases, and 2 bases stayed unmatched. The CDR3 DNA reads TGTGCCATCAGCGGGACAGGAAACACTGAAGCTTTCTTT. Its translation: CAISGTGNTEAFF.

This chain joins TRBV5-6 and TRBJ2-2; D uncertain. The germline V gene encodes CDR1 SGHDT and CDR2 YYEEEE. Trimming took off 0 bases at V and 6 bases at J, with 15 bases between the two ends. The CDR3 contains 16 residues. The CDR3 DNA sequence: TGTGCCAGCAGCTTGGCCACACTACGCTGGGCCGGGGAGCTGTTTTTT. It codes for CASSLATLRWAGELFF. The whole variable domain, filled in from reference TRBV5-6 and TRBJ2-2, reads DAGVTQSPTHLIKTRGQQVTLRCSPKSGHDTVSWYQQALGQGPQFIFQYYEEEERQRGNFPDRFSGHQFPNYSSELNVNALLLGDSALYLCASSLATLRWAGELFFGEGSRLTVL.

For the CDR3, the DNA is TGTGCCTGGACTCTTCGGGGAAGGAGGGAAAAACTGTTTTTT. Protein: CAWTLRGRREKLFF. The chain joins TRBV30 to TRBJ1-4, with D uncertain. Deletions cut 4 bases from V and 8 bases from J, with 17 bases between. Germline V gene sequence: CDR1 GTSNPN, CDR2 SVGIG (reference sequence). This CDR3 comprises 14 residues.

A note on this clone: The identical CDR3 is also encoded by other nucleotide sequences in the sample. CDR3 amino acids: CASSLVQGSYGYTF. CDR3 sequence (DNA): TGTGCCAGCAGCTTAGTACAGGGTAGCTATGGCTACACCTTC. This rearrangement joins TRBV7-2 to TRBJ1-2; D is perhaps TRBD1 (6 bases). The CDR3 is 14 residues long. CDR1 SGHTA and CDR2 FQGNSA come from the germline V gene. V dropped 1 base and J dropped 4 bases, with 10 bases sitting between them. Full variable domain (outside the CDR3, taken from reference TRBV7-2 and TRBJ1-2): GAGVSQSPSNKVTEKGKDVELRCDPISGHTALYWYRQSLGQGLEFLIYFQGNSAPDKSGLPSDRFSAERTGGSVSTLTIQRTQQEDSAVYLCASSLVQGSYGYTFGSGTRLTVV.

V usage is TRBV27 and J usage is TRBJ1-1, with 8 nucleotides matching TRBD1. V lost 1 base to trimming and J lost 1 base; unmatched junction nucleotides: 5. The germline V gene has CDR1 MNHEY and CDR2 SMNVEV (reference sequence). The length of the CDR3 is 16 residues. CDR3 in amino acids: CASSLWGQASNTEAFF. Written as DNA, the CDR3 is TGTGCCAGCAGTTTATGGGGACAGGCCTCGAACACTGAAGCTTTCTTT.

The V and J genes are TRBV28 and TRBJ2-7; D perhaps matches TRBD2 (6 bases). This CDR3 is built from 13 residues. CDR1 and CDR2 from the germline V gene are MDHEN and SYDVKM. The V end was cut by 6 bases, the J end by 6 bases, with 15 bases between. The CDR3 region is CASREVGGSEQYF. CDR3 sequence (DNA): TGTGCCAGCAGAGAAGTGGGAGGCTCCGAGCAGTACTTC.

The gene calls are TRBV28 and TRBJ1-5; D not resolved. The V end was cut by 5 bases, the J end by 4 bases, with 3 bases between. The CDR3 has 11 residues. CDR1 and CDR2 (germline): MDHEN, SYDVKM. Here the CDR3 reads CASSVNQPQHF. The CDR3, as DNA: TGTGCCAGCAGTGTAAATCAGCCCCAGCATTTT.

The chain recombines TRBV7-9 with TRBJ2-5, with TRBD1 matching over 7 bases. The CDR3 is made up of 16 amino acids. Germline V lookup: CDR1 SEHNR, CDR2 FQNEAQ (reference sequence). With V trimmed by 4 bases and J by 1 base, 9 bases remained unmatched. The CDR3: CASSSPTGLGQETQYF. DNA of the CDR3: TGTGCCAGCAGCTCCCCGACAGGGTTAGGCCAAGAGACCCAGTACTTC. The full variable domain, rest sourced from reference TRBV7-9 and TRBJ2-5, is DTGVSQNPRHKITKRGQNVTFRCDPISEHNRLYWYRQTLGQGPEFLTYFQNEAQLEKSRLLSDRFSAERPKGSFSTLEIQRTEQGDSAMYLCASSSPTGLGQETQYFGPGTRLLVL.

The rearrangement joins TRBV29-1 to TRBJ1-1, with 8 bases fitting TRBD1. V trimming: 1 base; J trimming: 1 base; junction bases outside the gene matches: 2. This CDR3 comprises 14 residues. The germline V gene encodes CDR1 SQVTM and CDR2 ANQGSEA. CDR3 coding DNA: TGCAGCGTTGAAGCGACAGGGGCGAACACTGAAGCTTTCTTT. Its translation is CSVEATGANTEAFF. Based on the CDR3 plus reference TRBV29-1 and TRBJ1-1, the full variable domain is SAVISQKPSRDICQRGTSLTIQCQVDSQVTMMFWYRQQPGQSLTLIATANQGSEATYESGFVIDKFPISRPNLTFSTLTVSNMSPEDSSIYLCSVEATGANTEAFFGQGTRLTVV.

DNA of the CDR3: TGTGCCAGCAGTTTTGAGCTAGGCCGATCTGGAAACACCATATATTTT. It encodes CASSFELGRSGNTIYF. V gene TRBV28 combines with J gene TRBJ1-3, with unresolved D. The ends were cut back, 3 bases at V and 1 base at J, with 13 bases in the middle. CDR1 is MDHEN, CDR2 SYDVKM, per germline. The CDR3 contains 16 residues.

This rearrangement joins TRBV2 to TRBJ1-1; TRBD1 might be the D (6 bases). The V end was cut by 8 bases, the J end by 5 bases, with 21 bases between. The CDR3 is 15 amino acids. Per germline, CDR1 SNHLY and CDR2 FYNNEI. This CDR3 is CASWGGLGDGTEAFF. In DNA form, the CDR3 reads TGTGCCAGCTGGGGGGGGCTGGGGGACGGTACTGAAGCTTTCTTT.

The V call is TRBV7-3, the J call TRBJ2-3; 11 nucleotides line up with TRBD1. The CDR3 is 19 amino acids. Germline CDR1 is SGHTA and CDR2 is FQGTGA. V was clipped by 5 bases and J by 2 bases; unmatched bases: 15. For the CDR3, the DNA is TGTGCCAGCAGCCAATGGGGGACAGGGGGGGTTACGGACACAGATACGCAGTATTTT. Residues: CASSQWGTGGVTDTDTQYF.

The rearrangement uses TRBV27 and TRBJ2-2; TRBD2 agrees at 9 bases. Germline V gene sequence: CDR1 MNHEY, CDR2 SMNVEV (reference sequence). Trimming at V came to 5 bases and at J to 3 bases, leaving 7 bases not matched to a gene. This CDR3 has 16 amino acids. The CDR3, as DNA: TGTGCCAGCAGTGCCACCGGGACTAGCCACACCGGGGAGCTGTTTTTT. Translated, it gives CASSATGTSHTGELFF.

J is TRBJ2-3 and V is TRBV5-1; TRBD2 matches 10 bases. V shed 5 bases and J 4 bases; nucleotides not matched to a gene: 7. Germline CDR1 and CDR2: SGHRS and YFSETQ. This CDR3 comprises 15 residues. CDR3 in DNA: TGCGCCAGCAGGGCGCTAGCGGGAGTGGCAGATACGCAGTATTTT. Translation gives CASRALAGVADTQYF.

The chain links TRBV9 to TRBJ1-5, with TRBD1 identical over 10 bases. V lost 7 bases and J lost 6; bases outside the gene matches: 7. CDR1 and CDR2 (germline): SGDLS, YYNGEE. This CDR3 comprises 14 residues. The CDR3 nucleotides read TGTGCCAGCTCCGAGACAGGGGGCTCTCAGCCCCAGCATTTT. Translation: CASSETGGSQPQHF.

The chain recombines TRBV2 with TRBJ1-6, with 8 bases aligning to TRBD1. This CDR3 comprises 14 residues. CDR1 and CDR2 from the germline V gene are SNHLY and FYNNEI. The J segment lost 10 bases and the V segment lost 7 bases, leaving 9 bases of the junction unmatched. CDR3 coding DNA: TGTGCCAGCAACCCGACAGGGGATAGATCACCCCTCCACTTT. Encoded protein: CASNPTGDRSPLHF.

This clone occurred a few times. The V gene is TRBV19, the J gene TRBJ1-2; D might be TRBD1 (5 bases). CDR3 size: 14 residues. V lost 5 bases, J lost 5 bases, and 15 bases lay in between. Germline V gene sequence: CDR1 LNHDA, CDR2 SQIVND (reference sequence). The CDR3 protein is CASSASGSPYGYTF. The DNA for the CDR3 is TGTGCCAGTAGTGCCTCAGGGTCCCCGTATGGCTACACCTTC.

Details on this clone: The junction and the germline gene differ at one end; a read error may be behind it. V and J are TRBV9 and TRBJ2-1, with TRBD2 matching over 7 bases. The CDR3 runs to 16 residues. Germline loops: CDR1 SGDLS, CDR2 YYNGEE. The CDR3 reads CVSSVLLAGDNNEQFF. As DNA, the CDR3 is TGTGTCAGCAGCGTCCTCCTGGCGGGAGATAACAATGAGCAGTTCTTC.

In its sample, this clone was seen once. The V gene is TRBV7-6, the J gene TRBJ2-7; 15 positions match TRBD2. The V segment lost 0 bases and the J segment 5 bases; nucleotides outside the gene matches: 5. The CDR3 extends over 17 amino acids. The germline CDR1 and CDR2 sequences are SGHVS and FNYEAQ. In nucleotides, the CDR3 is TGTGCCAGCAGCTTAGCGGGGGGACTAGCGGGAGGTGACGAGCAGTACTTC. Amino acid sequence: CASSLAGGLAGGDEQYF.

There are a few counts of this clone. The rearrangement joins TRBV5-5 to TRBJ1-4; D is unclear. Trimming took off 2 bases at V and 5 bases at J, with 7 bases between the two ends. CDR3 size: 13 residues. Per germline, CDR1 SGHKS and CDR2 YYEKEE (reference sequence). CDR3 region: CASSFRGNEKLFF. In nucleotides, the CDR3 is TGTGCCAGCAGCTTCCGGGGAAATGAAAAACTGTTTTTT.

This chain connects TRBV19 to TRBJ2-7; 8 bases map to TRBD2. The CDR3 sequence is 14 residues long. V shed 5 bases and J 5 bases; nucleotides not matched to a gene: 8. The V gene's germline CDR1 is LNHDA and CDR2 SQIVND (reference sequence). Written as DNA, the CDR3 is TGTGCCAGTAGTCCTCGGACTAGCTACCACGAGCAGTACTTC. This encodes CASSPRTSYHEQYF.

The chain is built from TRBV10-1 and TRBJ2-5; D is possibly TRBD2 (6 bases). The CDR3 runs to 13 residues. Germline lookup yields CDR1 WNHNN and CDR2 SYGVQD (reference sequence). The V and J ends lost 4 bases and 1 base respectively, with 7 bases between them. The CDR3 sequence is CASSVGLQETQYF. The CDR3 DNA sequence: TGCGCCAGCAGTGTGGGACTCCAAGAGACCCAGTACTTC.

This clone was observed a few times. The chain links TRBV5-1 to TRBJ2-7; D is possibly TRBD1 (6 bases). V lost 5 bases to trimming and J lost 4 bases, with 13 bases between them. From germline, CDR1 is SGHRS and CDR2 YFSETQ. The CDR3 contains 13 residues. Here the CDR3 DNA reads TGCGCCAGCAGTGGGGGCGAGGGGTACGAGCAGTACTTC. Its translation is CASSGGEGYEQYF.